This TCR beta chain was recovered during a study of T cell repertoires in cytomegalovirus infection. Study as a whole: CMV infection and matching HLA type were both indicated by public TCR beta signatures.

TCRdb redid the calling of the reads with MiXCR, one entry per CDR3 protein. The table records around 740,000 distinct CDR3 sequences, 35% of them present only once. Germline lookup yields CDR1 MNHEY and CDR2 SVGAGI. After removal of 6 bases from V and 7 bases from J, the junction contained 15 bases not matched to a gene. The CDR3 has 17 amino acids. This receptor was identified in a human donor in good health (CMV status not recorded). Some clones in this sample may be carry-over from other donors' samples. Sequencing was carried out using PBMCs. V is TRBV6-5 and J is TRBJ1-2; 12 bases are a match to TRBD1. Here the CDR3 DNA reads TGTGCCAGCAGGTACCATGGGACAGGGGGCACCGCCGCTGGCTACACCTTC. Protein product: CASRYHGTGGTAAGYTF.